What follows are 9 T cell receptor beta chains derived from one specimen sequenced in a study of graft-versus-host responses after intestinal transplantation. This table comes from immunoSEQ multiplex PCR, and its TCRdb copy is limited to in-frame clones, with some not included. This sample has 80,000 to 100,000 clones, with roughly 87% found just once. These receptors are not linked to any known antigen. The material was unstimulated CD8+ T cells sorted from spleen or lymph node cells, obtained before intestinal transplant. These receptors all stem from a human donor who received an intestinal transplant.

This chain uses TRBV11-2 with TRBJ2-7; 10 bases fit TRBD2. Germline V gene data show CDR1 as SGHAT and CDR2 as FQNNGV. V shed 4 bases, J shed 0 bases, and the junction held 3 bases outside the gene matches. The CDR3 runs 15 residues. The CDR3 region is CASSSSGGSSYEQYF. CDR3 bases: TGTGCCAGCAGCTCTAGCGGGGGCAGCTCCTACGAGCAGTACTTC.

The J gene is TRBJ2-2, the V gene TRBV9, with D unclear. This CDR3 spans 15 amino acids. Germline V gives CDR1 SGDLS, CDR2 YYNGEE. With 0 bases removed from V and 5 bases from J, the gap between germline ends came to 11 bases. The chain's CDR3 is CASSVGGLGTGELFF. The CDR3 DNA follows: TGTGCCAGCAGCGTAGGAGGTCTGGGGACCGGGGAGCTGTTTTTT.

The chain combines TRBV18 with TRBJ1-1; no firm D call. Germline CDR1 KGHSH, CDR2 LQKENI. CDR3 length: 14 amino acids. Trimming removed 10 bases from V and 3 bases from J, with 18 bases in between. Written as DNA, the CDR3 is TGTGCCACCACCTTTCGGGCCGAGGACACTGAAGCTTTCTTT. Translated: CATTFRAEDTEAFF.

V gene TRBV5-8 combines with J gene TRBJ2-3; D not resolved. This CDR3 has 15 residues. The ends were cut back, 4 bases at V and 3 bases at J, with 15 bases in the middle. The V gene's germline CDR1 is SGHTS and CDR2 YDEGEE. The CDR3 protein is CASSPTLWATDTQYF. The CDR3 DNA reads as TGTGCCAGCAGCCCGACTCTCTGGGCAACAGATACGCAGTATTTT.

About this clone itself: No conserved phenylalanine or tryptophan is present at the end of the CDR3, so a read error is the likely explanation. The chain carries TRBV30 and TRBJ2-7, with TRBD2 identical over 9 bases. Germline loops: CDR1 GTSNPN, CDR2 SVGIG (reference sequence). The length of the CDR3 is 14 residues. The trim removed 3 bases at V and 5 bases at J, leaving 8 bases unmatched. CDR3 protein: CAWSRAGGGDEQYL. The CDR3 region has the DNA TGTGCCTGGAGCCGAGCGGGAGGAGGTGACGAGCAGTACCTC.

This chain joins TRBV4-2 and TRBJ2-5; D is possibly TRBD2 (5 bases). The DNA matches TRBJ2-7 better at its end, which makes the J call doubtful. The CDR3 sequence is 15 residues long. Germline V lookup: CDR1 LGHNA, CDR2 YNFKEQ. CDR3 sequence reads: CASSQRPGSPYEQYF. The DNA of the CDR3 is TGTGCCAGCAGCCAACGTCCGGGGAGTCCCTACGAGCAGTACTTC.

This clone was seen once. The chain has TRBV10-3 and TRBJ2-7; possible D gene TRBD2, 5 bases. The CDR3 is 13 amino acids. Between the trimmed V and J ends, which lost 6 bases and 0 bases, there was a span of 9 bases. Germline V gives CDR1 ENHRY, CDR2 SYGVKD. CDR3 DNA sequence: TGTGCCATCAGAAGCGGCAGCTCCTACGAGCAGTACTTC. This codes for CAIRSGSSYEQYF.

As concerns this clone: One end of the junction varies from germline; a read error may be responsible. The V call is TRBV7-9, the J call TRBJ2-7; tentatively, D is TRBD1 or TRBD2 (5 bases each). The germline V gene encodes CDR1 SEHNR and CDR2 FQNEAQ (reference sequence). This CDR3 has 14 residues. Written as DNA, the CDR3 is TGTGCCAGCAGCTCAGAGGCAGGGAGATACGGGCAGTACTTC. It yields the protein CASSSEAGRYGQYF. Filled out from reference TRBV7-9 and TRBJ2-7, the complete variable domain reads DTGVSQNPRHKITKRGQNVTFRCDPISEHNRLYWYRQTLGQGPEFLTYFQNEAQLEKSRLLSDRFSAERPKGSFSTLEIQRTEQGDSAMYLCASSSEAGRYGQYFGPGTRLTVT.

The chain recombines TRBV2 with TRBJ2-1; the D is unclear. Per germline, CDR1 SNHLY and CDR2 FYNNEI. There are 12 residues in the CDR3. The ends were cut back, 7 bases at V and 10 bases at J, with 14 bases in the middle. The CDR3 loop reads CASISGVREQFF. DNA for the CDR3: TGTGCCAGCATTTCAGGAGTTCGGGAGCAGTTCTTC.